This T cell receptor (beta chain) stems from a study of T-cell reconstitution after alpha-beta-depleted transplantation in children. Study-wide results and caveats: Some patients owed their high day-60 TCRbeta diversity to surviving recipient T cells and thymic progenitors. At around two months after transplant, the alpha-beta T cells were reportedly derived from several hundred expanded clones that came from non-depleted graft cells. Among T cells one year after transplant, newly produced cells accounted for most counts and diversity.

Points on this clonotype: The antigen remains unidentified.

V gave up 3 bases and J gave up 7 bases; unmatched junction bases: 4. This CDR3 contains 15 residues. Germline assignment: CDR1 SGHTA and CDR2 FQGNSA. As it was prepared, the TCRbeta library received unique molecular identifiers. TCRdb called the PCR reads again in MiXCR, with one record for every CDR3 protein. The table includes some 95,000 distinct CDR3 sequences, 20% to 25% detected once. The chain couples TRBV7-2 to TRBJ2-1, with TRBD2 matching 12 bases. This sample comprised PBMCs, obtained before TCRalphabeta/CD19-depleted stem cell transplant. This TCR was sampled from a boy aged 2 to 9 with acute lymphoblastic leukemia, due to receive a stem cell transplant. Here the CDR3 DNA reads TGTGCCAGCAGCTTGACTAGCGGGAGAAATAATGAGCAGTTCTTC. Protein: CASSLTSGRNNEQFF.